These 29 T cell receptor beta chains were sequenced from one sample in a study of blood T cells in healthy people across ages. It was with a sample-barcoded 5' primer and a J-beta primer mix that a second PCR of roughly 7 to 12 cycles was run. TCRdb processed the 5' RACE reads anew with MiXCR; each CDR3 protein has one entry. The repertoire holds hundreds of thousands of distinct CDR3 sequences, around 68% seen once, with approximately 30% in the top ten. The sequenced sample consisted of blood. The receptors derive from a man aged 25-45 years in good health.

The rearrangement uses TRBV12-3 or TRBV12-4 and TRBJ1-4; D unresolved. The CDR3 consists of 11 residues. V was trimmed by 2 bases and J by 6 bases, leaving 1 base between them. For the CDR3, the DNA is TGTGCCAGCAGTTTATATGAAAAACTGTTTTTT. Translated, it gives CASSLYEKLFF.

This clonotype was counted between two and nine times. The rearrangement joins TRBV4-3 to TRBJ2-3; D is perhaps TRBD2 (6 bases). Germline V gene lookup returns CDR1 LGHNA and CDR2 YSLEER. V was cut by 0 bases and J by 0 bases, with 10 bases left in between. This CDR3 contains 16 residues. CDR3 amino acids: CASSQDWGDSTDTQYF. CDR3 nucleotides: TGCGCCAGCAGCCAAGATTGGGGGGACAGCACAGATACGCAGTATTTT.

J is TRBJ2-7 and V is TRBV2; D remains unclear. The V gene lost 10 bases and the J gene lost 5 bases, with 12 bases spanning the gap. The CDR3 is 11 amino acids. CDR1 is SNHLY, CDR2 FYNNEI, per germline. The CDR3 reads CATRDNDEQYF. The CDR3 DNA is TGTGCCACCAGAGACAACGACGAGCAGTACTTC.

This rearrangement joins TRBV9 to TRBJ2-3, with D perhaps matching TRBD2 (6 bases). The CDR3 spans 18 residues. Germline V gene sequence: CDR1 SGDLS, CDR2 YYNGEE. Trimming removed 0 bases at V and 1 base at J, with 18 bases between. The CDR3: CASSVVGLGAGRTDTQYF. The CDR3 region has the DNA TGTGCCAGCAGCGTAGTCGGTTTAGGAGCGGGCCGCACAGATACGCAGTATTTT.

The J gene is TRBJ2-2, the V gene TRBV28; 11 nucleotides align to TRBD2. Germline lookup yields CDR1 MDHEN and CDR2 SYDVKM. Trimming at V came to 5 bases and at J to 4 bases, leaving 9 bases not matched to a gene. This CDR3 spans 17 amino acids. The CDR3 DNA follows: TGTGCCAGCAGTGAACCCTTACTAGCGGGGGTCACCGGGGAGCTGTTTTTT. Amino acids: CASSEPLLAGVTGELFF.

This sequence joins TRBV15 and TRBJ2-1; 8 bases line up with TRBD1. This CDR3 region has 15 residues. The J segment lost 9 bases and the V segment lost 0 bases, leaving 7 bases of the junction unmatched. From germline, CDR1 is LNHNV and CDR2 YYDKDF (reference sequence). The CDR3 region has the DNA TGTGCCACCAGCAGAGATGGACAGGGACGGAGTGAGCAGTTCTTC. This encodes CATSRDGQGRSEQFF.

The chain joins TRBV6-6 to TRBJ1-2; unclear D gene. Germline assignment: CDR1 MNHNY and CDR2 SVGAGI (reference sequence). The V and J ends lost 2 bases and 3 bases respectively, with 7 bases between them. CDR3 length: 13 residues. DNA of the CDR3: TGTGCCAGCAGTTACGCCTCCGACTATGGCTACACCTTC. Protein: CASSYASDYGYTF.

With regard to this clonotype: A much larger clone lies a single base off, so this may be a read error. V is TRBV9 and J is TRBJ2-5; 8 nucleotides line up with TRBD1. V gave up 0 bases and J gave up 5 bases; unmatched junction bases: 6. Germline loops: CDR1 SGDLS, CDR2 YYNGEE. The CDR3 loop spans 15 amino acids. This CDR3 is CASSVGPGGYETQYF. CDR3 bases: TGTGCCAGCAGCGTAGGGCCAGGGGGCTATGAGACCCAGTACTTC. The whole variable domain, filled in from reference TRBV9 and TRBJ2-5, reads DSGVTQTPKHLITATGQRVTLRCSPRSGDLSVYWYQQSLDQGLQFLIQYYNGEERAKGNILERFSAQQFPDLHSELNLSSLELGDSALYFCASSVGPGGYETQYFGPGTRLLVL.

The chain has TRBV12-3 or TRBV12-4 and TRBJ2-7, with D uncertain. The CDR3 sequence is 13 residues long. V dropped 3 bases and J dropped 2 bases, with 8 bases sitting between them. CDR3 coding DNA: TGTGCCAGCAGTTTGGGAATACCCTACGAGCAGTACTTC. It is translated as CASSLGIPYEQYF.

V is TRBV6-5 and J is TRBJ1-4; maybe TRBD1 (6 bases). Looked up from germline, CDR1 is MNHEY and CDR2 is SVGAGI. The CDR3 has 13 amino acids. V was shortened by 5 bases and J by 11 bases, with 15 bases between the two germline ends. The chain's CDR3 is CASSRGGTGKLFF. In DNA, the CDR3 is TGTGCCAGCAGTAGAGGGGGTACTGGGAAACTGTTTTTT.

V usage is TRBV7-9 and J usage is TRBJ2-5, with 12 bases fitting TRBD2. The CDR3 sequence is 18 residues long. Germline V gives CDR1 SEHNR, CDR2 FQNEAQ (reference sequence). The junction had 12 bases not matched to a gene; V was cut back by 4 bases and J by 3 bases. Written as DNA, the CDR3 is TGTGCCAGCAGCTGGACAGGGTCGACTAGCGGGGGCAAAGAGACCCAGTACTTC. This translates into CASSWTGSTSGGKETQYF.

This chain uses TRBV7-9 with TRBJ1-6, with D possibly TRBD1 on 5 matching bases. CDR1 is SEHNR, CDR2 FQNEAQ, per germline (reference sequence). CDR3 length: 15 residues. V lost 1 base and J 7 bases, leaving 11 bases between the germline ends. The DNA of the CDR3 is TGTGCCAGCAGCTTAGACGGGGGTTCAAATTCACCCCTCCACTTT. Amino acid sequence: CASSLDGGSNSPLHF.

V is TRBV4-3 and J is TRBJ2-1; 15 bases align to TRBD2. Germline CDR1 LGHNA, CDR2 YSLEER. This CDR3 comprises 18 residues. J gave up 0 bases and V 4 bases, and 4 bases lay outside the gene matches. CDR3 in amino acids: CASSPPGLAGGSYNEQFF. The CDR3 DNA sequence: TGCGCCAGCAGCCCGCCGGGACTAGCGGGGGGCTCCTACAATGAGCAGTTCTTC.

This clonotype was detected only a few times. The rearrangement links TRBV20-1 to TRBJ1-5; 10 bases are shared with TRBD1. CDR1 is DFQATT, CDR2 SNEGSKA, per germline (reference sequence). This CDR3 region has 13 residues. The V gene end was trimmed by 6 bases and the J gene end by 2 bases; junction bases not matched to a gene: 1. The chain's CDR3 is CSAGTGGNQPQHF. The CDR3, as DNA: TGCAGTGCCGGGACAGGGGGCAATCAGCCCCAGCATTTT.

This clonotype was observed a single time. CDR3 in DNA: TGTGCCAGCAGCCTAGGGAGCACCGGGGAGCTGTTTTTT. It yields the protein CASSLGSTGELFF. V and J are TRBV12-3 or TRBV12-4 and TRBJ2-2; possibly TRBD2 for D (5 bases). V lost 6 bases and J lost 4, with 9 bases in between. The CDR3 sequence is 13 residues long.

The chain joins TRBV3-1 to TRBJ2-5; D ambiguous. This CDR3 spans 14 amino acids. Germline V gives CDR1 LGHDT, CDR2 YNNKEL (reference sequence). V lost 0 bases and J lost 7, with 12 bases in between. The chain's CDR3 is CASSQEGKMGTQYF. CDR3 DNA sequence: TGTGCCAGCAGCCAAGAGGGGAAGATGGGGACCCAGTACTTC.

The table lists this clonotype with a few counts. The chain has TRBV20-1 and TRBJ1-6; D might be TRBD1 (5 bases). Germline V gene lookup returns CDR1 DFQATT and CDR2 SNEGSKA (reference sequence). V lost 6 bases to trimming and J lost 7 bases, with 19 bases between them. The CDR3 is 15 residues long. CDR3 in amino acids: CSAVGLRDENSPLHF. In DNA, the CDR3 is TGCAGTGCCGTGGGACTTCGGGACGAGAATTCACCCCTCCACTTT.

This clonotype showed up just a few times. The chain has TRBV12-3 or TRBV12-4 and TRBJ2-1; no clear D. V was trimmed by 3 bases and J by 10 bases, leaving 13 bases between them. The CDR3 is 13 amino acids. The CDR3 nucleotides read TGTGCCAGCAGTTTCGTGGACGAAGGAGAGCAGTTCTTC. It is translated as CASSFVDEGEQFF.

The rearrangement links TRBV20-1 to TRBJ1-5; perhaps TRBD1 as D (6 bases). The CDR3 extends over 14 amino acids. Trimming removed 3 bases at V and 7 bases at J, with 16 bases between. CDR1 is DFQATT and CDR2 is SNEGSKA in the germline V gene (reference sequence). CDR3 region: CSASPGAGSQPQHF. The CDR3 region has the DNA TGCAGTGCTAGCCCAGGGGCTGGGAGCCAGCCCCAGCATTTT.

The chain couples TRBV20-1 to TRBJ1-2, with 7 bases lining up with TRBD1. J gave up 7 bases and V 0 bases, and 5 bases lay outside the gene matches. The CDR3 has 13 residues. CDR1 is DFQATT and CDR2 is SNEGSKA in the germline V gene (reference sequence). CDR3 in amino acids: CSARDRGVGGYTF. The CDR3 DNA reads as TGCAGTGCTAGAGACAGGGGGGTGGGTGGCTACACCTTC.

The chain couples TRBV29-1 to TRBJ2-7; D ambiguous. Trimming took 0 bases from V and 1 from J, leaving 10 bases between them. The CDR3 length is 14 residues. Germline V gives CDR1 SQVTM, CDR2 ANQGSEA. The CDR3 sequence: CSVEDRGLSYEQYF. The DNA of the CDR3 is TGCAGCGTTGAAGACAGAGGATTATCCTACGAGCAGTACTTC.

This clonotype was seen more than once but under ten times. This CDR3 is CASSQDQQSNEQYF. CDR3 in DNA: TGCGCCAGCAGCCAAGATCAACAGTCCAACGAGCAGTACTTC. The gene calls are TRBV4-3 and TRBJ2-7; D not certain. The CDR3 has 14 residues. CDR1 and CDR2 from the germline V gene are LGHNA and YSLEER. V was pared by 0 bases and J by 5 bases, with 11 bases between.

The rearrangement uses TRBV4-1 and TRBJ2-5; D remains unclear. Germline values: CDR1 MGHRA, CDR2 YSYEKL. The CDR3 runs 16 residues. The germline V and J ends were trimmed by 1 base and 2 bases, with 14 bases remaining between them. CDR3 sequence reads: CASSQARNRPQETQYF. The DNA for the CDR3 is TGCGCCAGCAGCCAAGCGCGAAACAGACCGCAAGAGACCCAGTACTTC.

V usage is TRBV12-3 or TRBV12-4 and J usage is TRBJ2-7; D is uncertain. The CDR3 is made up of 13 amino acids. The V and J ends lost 6 bases and 5 bases respectively, with 14 bases between them. CDR3 coding DNA: TGTGCCAGCAGACTTGCATCCTTCAACGAGCAGTACTTC. Translation: CASRLASFNEQYF.

The chain has TRBV6-5 and TRBJ2-5, with 12 bases that match TRBD2. Germline loops: CDR1 MNHEY, CDR2 SVGAGI. The length of the CDR3 is 18 residues. With 2 bases clipped from V and 3 bases from J, the junction kept 10 bases outside the gene matches. CDR3 residues: CASSYAGAGLAGKETQYF. Written as DNA, the CDR3 is TGTGCCAGCAGTTACGCGGGGGCAGGACTAGCGGGGAAAGAGACCCAGTACTTC.

This clonotype was counted a single time. V gene TRBV20-1 combines with J gene TRBJ2-1; 14 nucleotides agree with TRBD2. This CDR3 spans 16 amino acids. V was pared by 6 bases and J by 6 bases, with 10 bases of the junction left unmatched. The germline CDR1 and CDR2 sequences are DFQATT and SNEGSKA (reference sequence). The CDR3, as DNA: TGCAGTGCCCCAACCCGACTAGCGGGGGGGCTCAATGAGCAGTTCTTC. It translates to CSAPTRLAGGLNEQFF.

Regarding this clonotype: An end of the junction differs from the germline gene, which may be a read error. The V gene is TRBV7-2, the J gene TRBJ1-1; D remains ambiguous. CDR3 size: 15 residues. Germline CDR1 and CDR2: SGHTA and FQGNSA. The CDR3 here is CAGSPSPRLWTEAFF. The CDR3 DNA is TGTGCCGGCAGCCCGTCCCCACGGTTGTGGACTGAAGCTTTCTTT.

This clonotype appeared a few times. The chain has TRBV7-9 and TRBJ2-1, with TRBD2 identical over 8 bases. The CDR3 spans 14 residues. Unmatched junction bases numbered 5, after V lost 1 base and J lost 9 bases. Germline CDR1 SEHNR, CDR2 FQNEAQ (reference sequence). The CDR3 nucleotides read TGTGCCAGCAGCTTAGGGCGGGGGGCGTCTGAGCAGTTCTTC. It translates to CASSLGRGASEQFF.

V usage is TRBV6-1 and J usage is TRBJ2-3, with 8 bases matching TRBD2. This CDR3 spans 17 amino acids. The germline V gene has CDR1 MNHNS and CDR2 SASEGT. Trimming removed 6 bases from V and 0 bases from J; junction bases left unmatched: 11. The CDR3 region is CASSPIGAGVSTDTQYF. CDR3 sequence (DNA): TGTGCCAGCAGCCCGATTGGAGCGGGAGTTAGCACAGATACGCAGTATTTT.